The next 4 T cell receptor beta chains were all read from a single sample in a study of T cell responses to AZD1222 COVID-19 vaccine. Some clones are missing from TCRdb's copy, which holds only in-frame ones; the method was immunoSEQ multiplex PCR. The sample holds some 200,000 clones; approximately 90% are singletons and the top ten take 3.6%. The specimen comprised peripheral blood, sampled 28 days after the second dose of the MenACWY control vaccine. The receptors shown here come from an adult who received the MenACWY meningococcal vaccine as a control.

J is TRBJ1-3 and V is TRBV19, with D uncertain. Trimming removed 1 base from V and 0 bases from J, with 7 bases in between. The CDR3 has 15 residues. Germline V gene data show CDR1 as LNHDA and CDR2 as SQIVND (reference sequence). The CDR3 DNA reads as TGTGCCAGTAGTATAGCAAAGAGCTCTGGAAACACCATATATTTT. Translation gives CASSIAKSSGNTIYF. Supplemented by reference TRBV19 and TRBJ1-3, the full variable domain reads DGGITQSPKYLFRKEGQNVTLSCEQNLNHDAMYWYRQDPGQGLRLIYYSQIVNDFQKGDIAEGYSVSREKKESFPLTVTSAQKNPTAFYLCASSIAKSSGNTIYFGEGSWLTVV.

V gene TRBV18 combines with J gene TRBJ1-4; D is possibly TRBD1 (5 bases). V lost 4 bases to trimming and J lost 3 bases, with 12 bases between them. This CDR3 is 15 amino acids long. The germline V gene encodes CDR1 KGHSH and CDR2 LQKENI. The CDR3 sequence is CASSQGRAPNEKLFF. The DNA for the CDR3 is TGTGCCAGCTCACAGGGCAGGGCCCCTAATGAAAAACTGTTTTTT.

This chain uses TRBV5-4 with TRBJ1-1, with TRBD1 matching over 7 bases. V trimming: 4 bases; J trimming: 11 bases; junction bases outside the gene matches: 8. The CDR3 sequence is 12 residues long. Germline V lookup: CDR1 SGHNT, CDR2 YYREEE (reference sequence). The CDR3 coding sequence is TGTGCCAGCAGCCAGACAGGGTATGAGGCTTTCTTT. It translates to CASSQTGYEAFF.

This chain joins TRBV12-3 or TRBV12-4 and TRBJ1-1; possible D gene TRBD1, 5 bases. Trimming took 1 base from V and 10 from J, leaving 13 bases between them. The CDR3 spans 13 residues. In nucleotides, the CDR3 is TGTGCCAGCAGTTTAGGCAGGGCGGCCAGAGCTTTCTTT. Amino acids: CASSLGRAARAFF.